Listed here are 29 T cell receptor beta chains from one sample, sequenced in a study of blood T cell repertoires in COVID-19 (dated by TCRdb to the early 2020s). The library was obtained by the immunoSEQ multiplex PCR assay. Held by TCRdb, this immuneACCESS table contains in-frame sequences only and omits some clones. Under half of the omission traces to an unresolved V gene where checked; the cause of the rest is unknown. Within this sample are fewer than 200,000 clones, with 65% to 80% of them counted one time only. Around 20% of the sample is held by the ten biggest clonotypes. Sequencing was performed on PBMCs or T cells enriched from blood (not recorded which). These receptors were taken from a woman in her seventies in a cohort exposed to, infected with or recovered from COVID-19 (not recorded which).

This clone has more than one count but fewer than ten. V usage is TRBV28 and J usage is TRBJ1-1, with D unclear. CDR1 and CDR2 (germline): MDHEN, SYDVKM. This CDR3 contains 14 residues. Trimming stripped 7 bases from V and 11 bases from J, with 23 bases between. CDR3 sequence: CASIPELDWGGAFF. CDR3 DNA: TGTGCCAGCATCCCTGAATTGGATTGGGGAGGTGCTTTCTTT.

To note about this clone: The junction does not match germline at one end; this may be a read error. The CDR3 loop reads CASSLDRMNTEAFF. The CDR3 DNA is TGTGCCAGCAGTTTGGACAGAATGAACACTGAAGCTTTCTTT. The rearrangement uses TRBV5-4 and TRBJ1-1, with a possible D match to TRBD1 (6 bases). The CDR3 is made up of 14 amino acids. The germline CDR1 and CDR2 sequences are SGHNT and YYREEE (reference sequence).

This chain links TRBV5-1 with TRBJ2-5; a possible D gene is TRBD1 (5 bases). This CDR3 has 13 amino acids. Trimming pared 1 base from V and 2 bases from J, leaving 6 bases between. Germline-derived CDR1 and CDR2 are SGHRS and YFSETQ. The CDR3 loop reads CASSLQGQETQYF. DNA for the CDR3: TGCGCCAGCAGCTTGCAGGGACAAGAGACCCAGTACTTC. Full variable domain (missing parts from reference TRBV5-1 and TRBJ2-5): KAGVTQTPRYLIKTRGQQVTLSCSPISGHRSVSWYQQTPGQGLQFLFEYFSETQRNKGNFPGRFSGRQFSNSRSEMNVSTLELGDSALYLCASSLQGQETQYFGPGTRLLVL.

The chain employs TRBV9 and TRBJ2-1; D unresolved. The CDR3 length is 15 residues. The germline V gene encodes CDR1 SGDLS and CDR2 YYNGEE. V lost 4 bases and J 0 bases, leaving 11 bases between the germline ends. The CDR3 DNA reads as TGTGCCAGCAGCCCCGACTGGAGCTCCTACAATGAGCAGTTCTTC. Residues: CASSPDWSSYNEQFF. Based on the CDR3 plus reference TRBV9 and TRBJ2-1, the full variable domain is DSGVTQTPKHLITATGQRVTLRCSPRSGDLSVYWYQQSLDQGLQFLIQYYNGEERAKGNILERFSAQQFPDLHSELNLSSLELGDSALYFCASSPDWSSYNEQFFGPGTRLTVL.

The CDR3, as DNA: TGTGCCAGCAGTTCAAGGGGGCTTAACTACGAGCAGTACTTC. This codes for CASSSRGLNYEQYF. The J gene is TRBJ2-7, the V gene TRBV27; 7 nucleotides align to TRBD1. V lost 4 bases to trimming and J lost 3 bases; unmatched junction nucleotides: 6. The CDR3 is 14 amino acids. Germline V gene data show CDR1 as MNHEY and CDR2 as SMNVEV (reference sequence).

V is TRBV5-5 and J is TRBJ2-1, with TRBD2 matching over 11 bases. Germline V gene lookup returns CDR1 SGHKS and CDR2 YYEKEE (reference sequence). This CDR3 region has 16 residues. The J segment lost 9 bases and the V segment lost 2 bases, leaving 10 bases of the junction unmatched. As DNA, the CDR3 is TGTGCCAGCAGCTTATACTTAGCGGGAGGGCCGGGTGAGCAGTTCTTC. Protein: CASSLYLAGGPGEQFF.

This chain's CDR3 is CASSSTRTGADTQYF. DNA of the CDR3: TGTGCCAGCAGCTCCACACGGACAGGGGCAGATACGCAGTATTTT. The chain employs TRBV11-2 and TRBJ2-3, with 9 bases aligning to TRBD1. Germline loops: CDR1 SGHAT, CDR2 FQNNGV. The V segment lost 4 bases and the J segment 4 bases; nucleotides outside the gene matches: 6. This CDR3 is 15 amino acids long.

The chain combines TRBV2 with TRBJ2-7, with 9 positions matching TRBD2. The germline CDR1 and CDR2 sequences are SNHLY and FYNNEI. The J segment lost 2 bases and the V segment lost 7 bases, leaving 6 bases of the junction unmatched. The CDR3 is 14 amino acids. CDR3 bases: TGTGCCAGCACCGAGGGACTAGCAGCCTACGAGCAGTACTTC. It is translated as CASTEGLAAYEQYF. The variable domain in full, with the rest retrieved from reference TRBV2 and TRBJ2-7, is EPEVTQTPSHQVTQMGQEVILRCVPISNHLYFYWYRQILGQKVEFLVSFYNNEISEKSEIFDDQFSVERPDGSNFTLKIRSTKLEDSAMYFCASTEGLAAYEQYFGPGTRLTVT.

The rearrangement joins TRBV4-3 to TRBJ1-4; TRBD1 matches at 7 bases. The V and J ends lost 3 bases and 8 bases, in that order; junction bases with no gene match: 3. The CDR3 extends over 13 amino acids. Germline V CDR1 and CDR2: LGHNA, YSLEER. CDR3 nucleotides: TGCGCCAGCAGCCAGCTGACAGGGGAAAAACTGTTTTTT. It encodes CASSQLTGEKLFF.

The chain recombines TRBV9 with TRBJ2-7, with TRBD2 matching 7 bases. There are 13 residues in the CDR3. Germline V gene lookup returns CDR1 SGDLS and CDR2 YYNGEE. V lost 0 bases to trimming and J lost 5 bases; unmatched junction nucleotides: 2. CDR3 bases: TGTGCCAGCAGCGTAGGGACTAGAAACGAGCAGTACTTC. This sequence encodes CASSVGTRNEQYF.

J is TRBJ2-7 and V is TRBV7-2, with TRBD2 matching over 11 bases. Germline CDR1 is SGHTA and CDR2 is FQGNSA. After removal of 3 bases from V and 0 bases from J, the junction contained 4 bases not matched to a gene. This CDR3 has 16 amino acids. Here the CDR3 DNA reads TGTGCCAGCAGCTTTACTAGCGGGAGCTTCTCCTACGAGCAGTACTTC. Its protein product is CASSFTSGSFSYEQYF.

The chain joins TRBV28 to TRBJ2-7; TRBD1 matches at 8 bases. The J segment lost 5 bases and the V segment lost 5 bases, leaving 11 bases of the junction unmatched. Germline V gives CDR1 MDHEN, CDR2 SYDVKM. CDR3 length: 15 residues. CDR3 nucleotides: TGTGCCAGCAGTCCCAGACAGGGGCAGCGGAACGAGCAGTACTTC. Translated, it gives CASSPRQGQRNEQYF.

V is TRBV30 and J is TRBJ2-6, with a possible D match to TRBD1 (5 bases). V lost 3 bases and J 0 bases, leaving 15 bases between the germline ends. Germline V gene sequence: CDR1 GTSNPN, CDR2 SVGIG (reference sequence). This CDR3 comprises 17 residues. CDR3 nucleotide sequence: TGTGCCTGGAGCGAGTCCAGACAGAGCTCTGGGGCCAACGTCCTGACTTTC. Encoded protein: CAWSESRQSSGANVLTF. The complete variable domain, with remaining parts taken from reference TRBV30 and TRBJ2-6, reads SQTIHQWPATLVQPVGSPLSLECTVEGTSNPNLYWYRQAAGRGLQLLFYSVGIGQISSEVPQNLSASRPQDRQFILSSKKLLLSDSGFYLCAWSESRQSSGANVLTFGAGSRLTVL.

The V and J genes are TRBV5-1 and TRBJ1-4, with TRBD1 as a possible D gene (6 bases). Trimming pared 0 bases from V and 6 bases from J, leaving 12 bases between. The V gene's germline CDR1 is SGHRS and CDR2 YFSETQ. This CDR3 is built from 15 residues. CDR3 nucleotides: TGCGCCAGCAGCTTGGTAGCGGGGGCCTATGAAAAACTGTTTTTT. Its translation is CASSLVAGAYEKLFF.

The chain recombines TRBV5-1 with TRBJ2-2, with D possibly TRBD1 on 6 matching bases. This CDR3 is built from 14 residues. Germline CDR1 reads SGHRS; CDR2 reads YFSETQ. Trimming took off 4 bases at V and 3 bases at J, with 10 bases between the two ends. CDR3 sequence reads: CASSHRTDTGELFF. The CDR3 bases are TGCGCCAGCAGCCATCGGACAGACACCGGGGAGCTGTTTTTT.

The chain has TRBV2 and TRBJ2-7; TRBD1 matches at 10 bases. The junction had 4 bases not matched to a gene; V was cut back by 5 bases and J by 0 bases. This CDR3 is 15 amino acids long. From germline, CDR1 is SNHLY and CDR2 FYNNEI. The CDR3 spells CASSTDRGRSYEQYF. The CDR3 coding sequence is TGTGCCAGCAGTACTGACAGGGGGCGCTCCTACGAGCAGTACTTC.

V and J are TRBV5-1 and TRBJ2-4; 13 bases fit TRBD2. The CDR3 length is 13 residues. Trimming cost V 2 bases and J 11 bases; bases outside gene matches: 1. Germline V CDR1 and CDR2: SGHRS, YFSETQ. The CDR3 coding sequence is TGCGCCAGCAGCTTCGGGACTAGCGGGGTTCAGTACTTC. This sequence encodes CASSFGTSGVQYF.

The chain recombines TRBV5-1 with TRBJ1-3; D may be TRBD1 (5 bases). This CDR3 contains 15 residues. V dropped 4 bases and J dropped 2 bases, with 13 bases sitting between them. Looked up from germline, CDR1 is SGHRS and CDR2 is YFSETQ. The DNA of the CDR3 is TGCGCCAGCAGCGCGCGCGGGGACCCTGGAAACACCATATATTTT. Protein sequence: CASSARGDPGNTIYF.

This clone appeared a few times. The chain links TRBV10-3 to TRBJ1-6; D remains unclear. CDR1 ENHRY and CDR2 SYGVKD come from the germline V gene. V lost 3 bases and J lost 8, with 5 bases in between. This CDR3 region has 12 residues. The CDR3 nucleotides read TGTGCCATCAGTGAATCTTATTCACCCCTCCACTTT. Protein sequence: CAISESYSPLHF.

This chain links TRBV19 with TRBJ2-6; TRBD2 aligns across 8 bases. Germline lookup yields CDR1 LNHDA and CDR2 SQIVND (reference sequence). V lost 6 bases, J lost 4 bases, and 5 bases stayed unmatched. The length of the CDR3 is 15 residues. CDR3 protein: CASSREGTGANVLTF. CDR3 in DNA: TGTGCCAGTAGCCGGGAGGGAACCGGGGCCAACGTCCTGACTTTC.

The rearrangement links TRBV5-6 to TRBJ2-3; 8 nucleotides match TRBD2. After removal of 1 base from V and 3 bases from J, the junction contained 7 bases not matched to a gene. The germline V gene has CDR1 SGHDT and CDR2 YYEEEE. The CDR3 loop spans 16 amino acids. The CDR3 coding sequence is TGTGCCAGCAGCTTGAGAGCGGGAGTAGGGACAGATACGCAGTATTTT. Translation: CASSLRAGVGTDTQYF.

The chain recombines TRBV24-1 with TRBJ1-6, with D unclear. This CDR3 has 13 residues. V was cut by 6 bases and J by 8 bases, with 10 bases left in between. CDR1 is KGHDR and CDR2 is SFDVKD in the germline V gene. CDR3 amino acids: CATSPGDYSPLHF. CDR3 DNA: TGTGCCACCAGTCCGGGTGATTATTCACCCCTCCACTTT.

This chain joins TRBV28 and TRBJ2-3; D not certain. Germline lookup yields CDR1 MDHEN and CDR2 SYDVKM. The germline V and J ends were trimmed by 8 bases and 1 base, with 16 bases remaining between them. The CDR3 runs 15 residues. The CDR3 DNA is TGTGCCAGCTCTACGGCAGCGTTGGGCACAGATACGCAGTATTTT. It translates to CASSTAALGTDTQYF.

The chain combines TRBV6-6 with TRBJ2-2; TRBD2 matches 8 bases. Germline lookup yields CDR1 MNHNY and CDR2 SVGAGI (reference sequence). Trimming took 8 bases from V and 4 from J; bases not matched to a gene: 6. The CDR3 is made up of 14 amino acids. In DNA form, the CDR3 reads TGTGCCAGCGACGCCGGGAGGGTCACCGGGGAGCTGTTTTTT. The encoded protein is CASDAGRVTGELFF.

V gene TRBV6-5 combines with J gene TRBJ2-7; D is perhaps TRBD1 (6 bases). Per the germline V gene, CDR1 is MNHEY and CDR2 is SVGAGI. V was trimmed by 5 bases and J by 3 bases, leaving 17 bases between them. The CDR3 is 15 residues long. CDR3 in DNA: TGTGCCAGCAGTCCGAGACAGGAATCCCTCTACGAGCAGTACTTC. Protein sequence: CASSPRQESLYEQYF.

This clone occurred a few times. The chain recombines TRBV5-1 with TRBJ1-2; tentative D call: TRBD1 (6 bases). This CDR3 has 15 residues. In germline, CDR1 is SGHRS, CDR2 YFSETQ. Trimming took 4 bases from V and 7 from J, leaving 20 bases between them. The CDR3 nucleotides are TGCGCCAGCAGCCCTGGCGGGTCAGGGGATAGTGGCTACACCTTC. Translated, it gives CASSPGGSGDSGYTF.

V and J are TRBV7-6 and TRBJ2-1; D is unclear. The V gene's germline CDR1 is SGHVS and CDR2 FNYEAQ. There are 15 residues in the CDR3. V was clipped by 3 bases and J by 7 bases, with 16 bases between them. CDR3 region: CASSLADPGWNEQFF. The CDR3 nucleotides are TGTGCCAGCAGCTTGGCAGACCCCGGGTGGAATGAGCAGTTCTTC.

The chain couples TRBV27 to TRBJ2-3, with 7 bases lining up with TRBD2. The germline CDR1 and CDR2 sequences are MNHEY and SMNVEV (reference sequence). Germline trimming cut 6 bases from V and 8 bases from J; bases unmatched to any gene: 8. The CDR3 loop spans 13 amino acids. The CDR3: CASRLTSRATQYF. Written as DNA, the CDR3 is TGTGCCAGCAGATTGACTAGCCGGGCTACGCAGTATTTT.

The chain combines TRBV7-2 with TRBJ1-2, with no clear D. With 5 bases removed from V and 4 bases from J, the gap between germline ends came to 11 bases. Germline assignment: CDR1 SGHTA and CDR2 FQGNSA. The length of the CDR3 is 13 residues. CDR3 bases: TGTGCCAGCAGCGCTGACCGGGTCTATGGCTACACCTTC. It encodes CASSADRVYGYTF.